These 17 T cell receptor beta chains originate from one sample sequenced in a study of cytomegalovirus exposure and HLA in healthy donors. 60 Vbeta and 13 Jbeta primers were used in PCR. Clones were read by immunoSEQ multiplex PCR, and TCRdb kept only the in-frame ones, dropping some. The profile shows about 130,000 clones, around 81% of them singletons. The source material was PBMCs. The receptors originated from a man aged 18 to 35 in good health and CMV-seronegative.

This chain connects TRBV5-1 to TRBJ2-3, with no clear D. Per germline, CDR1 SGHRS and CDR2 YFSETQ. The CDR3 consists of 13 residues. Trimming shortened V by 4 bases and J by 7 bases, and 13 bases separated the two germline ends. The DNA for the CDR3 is TGCGCCAGCAGCCCCGAAGGAGAGCATACGCAGTATTTT. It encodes CASSPEGEHTQYF.

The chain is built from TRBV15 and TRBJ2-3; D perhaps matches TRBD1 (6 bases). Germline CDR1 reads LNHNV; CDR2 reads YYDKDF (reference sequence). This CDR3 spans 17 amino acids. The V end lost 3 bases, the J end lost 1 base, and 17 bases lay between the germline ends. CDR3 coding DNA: TGTGCCACCAGCAGCACCCCGACAGGTCTGCGCACAGATACGCAGTATTTT. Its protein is CATSSTPTGLRTDTQYF. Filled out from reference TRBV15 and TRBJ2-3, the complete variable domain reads DAMVIQNPRYQVTQFGKPVTLSCSQTLNHNVMYWYQQKSSQAPKLLFHYYDKDFNNEADTPDNFQSRRPNTSFCFLDIRSPGLGDTAMYLCATSSTPTGLRTDTQYFGPGTRLTVL.

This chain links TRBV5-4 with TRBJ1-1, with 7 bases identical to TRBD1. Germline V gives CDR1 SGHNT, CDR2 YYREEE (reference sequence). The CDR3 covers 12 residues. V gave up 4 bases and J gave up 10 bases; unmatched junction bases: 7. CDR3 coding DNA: TGTGCCAGCAGCACCGACAGGGTTGGAGCTTTCTTT. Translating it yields CASSTDRVGAFF.

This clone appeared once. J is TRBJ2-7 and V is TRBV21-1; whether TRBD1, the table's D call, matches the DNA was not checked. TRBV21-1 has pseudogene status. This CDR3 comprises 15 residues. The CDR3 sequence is CASSKAGVRAYEQYF. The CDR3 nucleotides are TGTGCCAGCAGCAAAGCAGGGGTTCGGGCCTACGAGCAGTACTTC.

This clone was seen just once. The chain's CDR3 is CASSDGLTSGGADTQYF. As DNA, the CDR3 is TGTGCCAGCAGTGACGGGCTGACTAGCGGGGGGGCAGATACGCAGTATTTT. The chain couples TRBV6-4 to TRBJ2-3; 14 bases agree with TRBD2. CDR1 and CDR2 (germline): MRHNA, SNTAGT. This CDR3 has 17 residues. With 2 bases clipped from V and 4 bases from J, the junction kept 5 bases outside the gene matches.

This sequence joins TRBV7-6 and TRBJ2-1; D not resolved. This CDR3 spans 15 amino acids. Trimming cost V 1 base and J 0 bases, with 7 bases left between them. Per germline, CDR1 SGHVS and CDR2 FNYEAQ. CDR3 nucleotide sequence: TGTGCCAGCAGCTTAGGTTCGAGCTCCTACAATGAGCAGTTCTTC. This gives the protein CASSLGSSSYNEQFF.

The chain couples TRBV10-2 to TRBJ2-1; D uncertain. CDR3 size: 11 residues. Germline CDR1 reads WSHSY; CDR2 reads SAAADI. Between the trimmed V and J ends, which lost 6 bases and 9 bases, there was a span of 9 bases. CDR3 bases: TGCGCCAGCAGGACCTCAGGTGAGCAGTTCTTC. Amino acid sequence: CASRTSGEQFF.

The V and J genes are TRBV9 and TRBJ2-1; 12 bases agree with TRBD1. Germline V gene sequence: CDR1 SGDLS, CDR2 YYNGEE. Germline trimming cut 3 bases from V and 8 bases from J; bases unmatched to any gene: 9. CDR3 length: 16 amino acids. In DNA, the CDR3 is TGTGCCAGCAGCGCCAGACCGGGACAGGGGGCGGATGAGCAGTTCTTC. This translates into CASSARPGQGADEQFF.

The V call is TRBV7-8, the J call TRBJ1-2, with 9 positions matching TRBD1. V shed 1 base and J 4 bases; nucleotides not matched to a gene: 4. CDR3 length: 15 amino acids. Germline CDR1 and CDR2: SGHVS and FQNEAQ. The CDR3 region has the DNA TGTGCCAGCAGCTTAGAACCGGGACAGGGCTATGGCTACACCTTC. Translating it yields CASSLEPGQGYGYTF.

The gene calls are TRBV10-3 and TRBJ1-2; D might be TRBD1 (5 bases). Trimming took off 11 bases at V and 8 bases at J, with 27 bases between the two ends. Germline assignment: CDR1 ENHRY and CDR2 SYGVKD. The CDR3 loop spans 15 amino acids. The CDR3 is CALRRPGGEAGGYTF. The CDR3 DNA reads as TGTGCCCTCCGTCGTCCGGGGGGGGAGGCGGGAGGCTACACCTTC.

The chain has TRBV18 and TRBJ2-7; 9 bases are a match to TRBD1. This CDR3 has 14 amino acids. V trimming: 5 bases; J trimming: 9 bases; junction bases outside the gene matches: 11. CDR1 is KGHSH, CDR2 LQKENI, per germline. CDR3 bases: TGTGCCAGCTCATTCGAGGACAGGGGATATCGGCAGTACTTC. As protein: CASSFEDRGYRQYF.

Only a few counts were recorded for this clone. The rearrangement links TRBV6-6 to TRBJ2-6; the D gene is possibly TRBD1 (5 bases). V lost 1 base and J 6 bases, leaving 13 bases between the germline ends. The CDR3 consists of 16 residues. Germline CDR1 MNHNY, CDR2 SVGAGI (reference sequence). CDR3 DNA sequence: TGTGCCAGCAGTTACTTTGTGGGGCCAGAGGCCAACGTCCTGACTTTC. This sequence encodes CASSYFVGPEANVLTF.

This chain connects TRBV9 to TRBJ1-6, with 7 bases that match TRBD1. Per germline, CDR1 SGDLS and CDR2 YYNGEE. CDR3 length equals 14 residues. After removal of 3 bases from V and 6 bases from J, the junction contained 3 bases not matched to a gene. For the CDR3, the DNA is TGTGCCAGCAGCGCCGGGGACAGTAATTCACCCCTCCACTTT. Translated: CASSAGDSNSPLHF.

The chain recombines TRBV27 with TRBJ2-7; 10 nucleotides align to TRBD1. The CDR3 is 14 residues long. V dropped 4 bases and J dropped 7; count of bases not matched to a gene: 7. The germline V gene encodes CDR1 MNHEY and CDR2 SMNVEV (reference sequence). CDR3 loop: CASSSPGQGWEQYF. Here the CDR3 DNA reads TGTGCCAGCAGTTCACCGGGACAGGGGTGGGAGCAGTACTTC.

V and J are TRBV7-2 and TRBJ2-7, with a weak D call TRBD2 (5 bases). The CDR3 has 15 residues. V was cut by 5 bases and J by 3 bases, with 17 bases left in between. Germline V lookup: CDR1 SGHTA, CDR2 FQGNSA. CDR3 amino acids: CASSAGRGIGYEQYF. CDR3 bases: TGTGCCAGCAGCGCTGGACGGGGAATCGGCTACGAGCAGTACTTC.

The CDR3 bases are TGTGCCTGTTTCACAGCGGGGCAGGGCTATGGCTACACCTTC. It encodes CACFTAGQGYGYTF. The V and J genes are TRBV30 and TRBJ1-2, with D tentatively TRBD1 (5 bases). The V and J ends lost 6 bases and 4 bases respectively, with 18 bases between them. The CDR3 runs 14 residues. The germline V gene encodes CDR1 GTSNPN and CDR2 SVGIG (reference sequence).

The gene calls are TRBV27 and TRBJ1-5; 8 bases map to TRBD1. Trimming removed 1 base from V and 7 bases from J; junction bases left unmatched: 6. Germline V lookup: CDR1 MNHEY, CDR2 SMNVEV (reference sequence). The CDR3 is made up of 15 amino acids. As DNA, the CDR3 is TGTGCCAGCAGTTTATTTTCAGGGGGCAGACAGCCCCAGCATTTT. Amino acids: CASSLFSGGRQPQHF.